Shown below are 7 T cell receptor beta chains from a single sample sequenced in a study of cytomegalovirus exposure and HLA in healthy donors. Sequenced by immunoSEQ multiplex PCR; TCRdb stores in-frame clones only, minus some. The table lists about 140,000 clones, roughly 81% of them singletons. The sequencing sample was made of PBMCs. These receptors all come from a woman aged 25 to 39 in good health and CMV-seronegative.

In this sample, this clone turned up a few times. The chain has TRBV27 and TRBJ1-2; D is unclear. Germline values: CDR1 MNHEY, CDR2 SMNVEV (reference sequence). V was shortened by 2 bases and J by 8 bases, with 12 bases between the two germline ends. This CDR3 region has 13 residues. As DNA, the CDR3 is TGTGCCAGCAGTTTAGGGCCGAGCTCGGGCTACACCTTC. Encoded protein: CASSLGPSSGYTF.

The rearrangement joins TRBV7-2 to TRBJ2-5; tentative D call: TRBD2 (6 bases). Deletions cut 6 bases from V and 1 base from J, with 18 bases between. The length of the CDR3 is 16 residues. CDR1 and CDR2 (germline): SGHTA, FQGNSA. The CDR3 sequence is CASRRDSVGIQETQYF. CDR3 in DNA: TGTGCCAGCAGGCGGGACTCCGTGGGAATCCAAGAGACCCAGTACTTC.

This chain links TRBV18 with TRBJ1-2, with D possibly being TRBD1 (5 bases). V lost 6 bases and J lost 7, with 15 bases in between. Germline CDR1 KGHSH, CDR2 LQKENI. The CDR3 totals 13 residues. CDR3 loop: CASSPDTGGGYTF. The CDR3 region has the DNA TGTGCCAGCTCCCCCGACACCGGGGGTGGCTACACCTTC. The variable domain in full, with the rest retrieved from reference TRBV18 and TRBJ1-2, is NAGVMQNPRHLVRRRGQEARLRCSPMKGHSHVYWYRQLPEEGLKFMVYLQKENIIDESGMPKERFSAEFPKEGPSILRIQQVVRGDSAAYFCASSPDTGGGYTFGSGTRLTVV.

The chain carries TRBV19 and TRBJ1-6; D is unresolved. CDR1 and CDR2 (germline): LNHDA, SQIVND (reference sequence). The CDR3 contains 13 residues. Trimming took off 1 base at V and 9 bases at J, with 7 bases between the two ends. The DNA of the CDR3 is TGTGCCAGTAGTATAGGCAGAGGTTCACCCCTCCACTTT. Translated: CASSIGRGSPLHF.

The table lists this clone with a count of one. CDR3 sequence reads: CASSGRLAGEQFF. In nucleotides, the CDR3 is TGTGCCAGCAGCGGAAGACTAGCAGGTGAGCAGTTCTTC. The rearrangement uses TRBV7-2 and TRBJ2-1, with 7 bases aligning to TRBD2. The CDR3 sequence is 13 residues long. From germline, CDR1 is SGHTA and CDR2 FQGNSA. J gave up 9 bases and V 5 bases, and 7 bases lay outside the gene matches.

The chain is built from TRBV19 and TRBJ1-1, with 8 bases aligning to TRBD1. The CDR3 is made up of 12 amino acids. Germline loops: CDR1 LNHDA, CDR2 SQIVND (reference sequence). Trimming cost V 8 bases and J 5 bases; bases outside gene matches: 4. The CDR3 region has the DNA TGTGCCAGTTACAGGGGGTATACTGAAGCTTTCTTT. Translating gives CASYRGYTEAFF.

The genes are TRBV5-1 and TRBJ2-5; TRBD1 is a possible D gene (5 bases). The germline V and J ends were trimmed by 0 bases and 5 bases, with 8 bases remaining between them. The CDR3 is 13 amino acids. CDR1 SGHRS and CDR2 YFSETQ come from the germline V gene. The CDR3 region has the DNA TGCGCCAGCAGCTTGGTAGGGGATGAGACCCAGTACTTC. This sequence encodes CASSLVGDETQYF.